Given below is one T cell receptor beta chain in context. Its recognized antigen is unknown. No much larger clonotype is one base removed from it; base qualities were not supplied. The immunoSEQ Assay was used to sequence TCR beta CDR3 regions from DNA. The authors' pipeline ran thus. T cell density was computed as TCR beta template counts normalized to usable DNA estimated by amplifying housekeeping genes. The preseqR package was used to estimate richness by extrapolating to 400,000 templates for PBMC samples and to 120,000 templates for tissue samples. Clonality was calculated as one minus Pielou's evenness. To identify tissue-enriched TCRs, differential abundance testing was run on productive amino-acid clonotypes with a minimum total count of 5 and an alpha of 0.1. The Jaccard Index and the Morisita Overlap Index were used to measure repertoire overlap between compartments. GLIPH grouped TCR beta CDR3s together with public tetramer-defined viral CDR3s, and a viral motif had to include at least three viral sequences and show V-gene enrichment. TCRdb took over this immuneACCESS table, retaining in-frame rearrangements with V and J assigned. Such tables are incomplete; in checked studies, under half of the missing clones stem from an unresolved V gene, and the remainder is unexplained. V and J calls and clone size follow that table, whereas D and trimming were derived from the DNA. A total of 43,000 or so clones appear in this sample, 75% to 95% of them only once. Jointly, the top ten make up over 9.5% of the sample.

The sample comes from a study of T cells in localized non-small cell lung cancer (dated by TCRdb to between 2020 and 2021). Regarding the complete study: The study examined T cell repertoires in 200 to 250 patients with early-stage NSCLC and compared tumors with uninvolved tumor-adjacent lungs. The cohort comprised 200 to 300 treatment-naïve NSCLC patients with resected, localized lung tumors. NSCLC patients had a mean age of approximately 66 years, and fewer than 150 were male and around 110 female. Beyond this particular receptor, the publication reports: Uninvolved tumor-adjacent lung showed the highest T cell clonality, higher than tumor, which suggests more focused antigenic responses in the uninvolved tumor-adjacent lung. Higher blood T cell density associated with longer overall survival, while higher adjacent-lung clonality associated with shorter survival. Because the study design was exploratory, TCR variables were selected using unadjusted p-values without false-discovery rate correction. Because multi-region tumor sequencing was not done, intratumor heterogeneity could not be ruled out. A median of approximately 53 of the top 100 tumor clones turned up in the paired uninvolved adjacent lung, and roughly 28 of those clones also ranked among the top 100 of that same adjacent lung.

At diagnosis, peripheral blood, uninvolved tumor-adjacent lung and tumor were collected and were preserved as a mix of fresh-frozen and FFPE material. For TCR repertoire profiling, blood samples were analyzed in the form of peripheral blood mononuclear cells. The trim is 5 bases for V and 0 bases for J, with a gap of 14 bases between the germline ends. CDR1 and CDR2 are read off the germline V gene (reference sequence) as LNHNV and YYDKDF. The CDR3 runs 15 residues from the cysteine to the phenylalanine. Only CDR3 DNA remains: 45 bases, in frame from the first base. The TCR sequence derives from a woman aged 35 to 70 with stage II lung adenocarcinoma. The V and J segments used are TRBV15 and TRBJ2-7; confidence is insufficient to name the D gene. Source: PBMCs, taken before any cancer treatment. The base sequence is TGTGCCACCAGCCCGAGCCGGCGGAGCTCCTACGAGCAGTACTTC. Its protein product is CATSPSRRSSYEQYF.